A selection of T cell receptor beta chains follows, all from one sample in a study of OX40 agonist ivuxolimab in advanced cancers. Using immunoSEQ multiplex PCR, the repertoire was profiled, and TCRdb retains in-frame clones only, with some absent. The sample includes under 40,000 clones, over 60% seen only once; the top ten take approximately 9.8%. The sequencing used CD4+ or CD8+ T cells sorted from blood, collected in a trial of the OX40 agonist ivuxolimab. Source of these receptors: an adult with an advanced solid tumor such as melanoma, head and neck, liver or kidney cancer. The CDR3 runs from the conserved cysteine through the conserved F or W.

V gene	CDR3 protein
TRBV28	CASRGNTEAFF
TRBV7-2	CASSETDDSYEQYF
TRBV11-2	CASSLTGRTNTGELFF
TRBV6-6	CASSLRGAGLGIEQFF
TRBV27	CASSSIQGGSPLHF
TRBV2	CASRGTGRVSPLHF
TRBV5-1	CASSRPDLGGARETQYF
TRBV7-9	CASSAPTGGSAYEQYF
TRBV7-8	CASSPLTGGSPGNTIYF
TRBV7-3	CASSLDASTDTQYF
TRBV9	CASSVGRGKGYTF
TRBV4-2	CASSQVGEEGGKNEQFF
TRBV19	CASSIAHKGYTF
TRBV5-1	CASSFRPGNEQFF
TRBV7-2	CASSSFDRPYEQYF
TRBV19	CASSIGGRGYTF
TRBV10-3	CAITSPSRVWLVLVEKLFF
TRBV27	CASSLREGGELFF
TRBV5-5	CASSLFSRTEAFF
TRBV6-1	CATIVGGTEKLFF
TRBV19	CASSSFGQNNQPQHF
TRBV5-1	CASRAQEGKPQHF
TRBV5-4	CASSLGLQGSNYEQYF
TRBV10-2	CASKRTSGDLYEQYF
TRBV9	CASSPGGARGRNEQFF
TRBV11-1	CASSFREYLSYEQYF
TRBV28	CASSPGGTGAQGYTF
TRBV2	CASGQLMNTEAFF
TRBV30	CAWSGPAPGLAGGPDTQYF
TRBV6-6	CASSYLQGGGYTF
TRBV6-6	CASSSGKGYGYTF
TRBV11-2	CASSLGTGGPYEQYF
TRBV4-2	CASSQLLGEYNEQFF
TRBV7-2	CASSSWGRGLETQYF
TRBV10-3	CAISEYEVEAFF
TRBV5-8	CASSPSQFVNTEAFF
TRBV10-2	CASGTGGFVEQYF
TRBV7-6	CASSSGTGNPSYNEQFF
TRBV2	CASSTSGTSGSLAYF